This T cell receptor beta chain was retrieved from a study of cytomegalovirus exposure and HLA in healthy donors. V was clipped by 2 bases and J by 0 bases; unmatched bases: 4. CDR3 length: 16 amino acids. Germline CDR1 reads MNHEY; CDR2 reads SMNVEV (reference sequence). Vbeta (60) and Jbeta (13) primers were used in the PCR. Here immunoSEQ multiplex PCR was the method, and the copy in TCRdb shows in-frame clones only, minus some. Found here are roughly 75,000 clones; the top ten clones hold about 4.9%. The material sequenced was PBMCs. The source is a man between 35 and 55 years old in good health and CMV-seronegative. V usage is TRBV27 and J usage is TRBJ1-5, with 7 bases matching TRBD1. The CDR3: CASSLRQGISNQPQHF. The CDR3 DNA sequence: TGTGCCAGCAGTTTACGACAGGGTATTAGCAATCAGCCCCAGCATTTT.